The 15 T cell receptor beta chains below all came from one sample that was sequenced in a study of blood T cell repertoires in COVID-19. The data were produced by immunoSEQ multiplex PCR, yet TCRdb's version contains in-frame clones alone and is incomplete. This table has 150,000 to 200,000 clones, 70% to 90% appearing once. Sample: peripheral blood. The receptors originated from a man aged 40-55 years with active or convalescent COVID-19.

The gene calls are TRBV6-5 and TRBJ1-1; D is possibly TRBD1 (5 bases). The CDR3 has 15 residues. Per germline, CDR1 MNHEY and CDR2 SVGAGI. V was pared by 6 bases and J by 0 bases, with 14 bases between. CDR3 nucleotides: TGTGCCAGCAGGGAGGGGTTACTAATGAACACTGAAGCTTTCTTT. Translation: CASREGLLMNTEAFF.

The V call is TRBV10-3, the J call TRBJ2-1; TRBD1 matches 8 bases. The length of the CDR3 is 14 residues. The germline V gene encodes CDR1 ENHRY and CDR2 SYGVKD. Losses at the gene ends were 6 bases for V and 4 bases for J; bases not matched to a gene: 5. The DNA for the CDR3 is TGTGCCATCAGGACAGGGGCTAGATACAATGAGCAGTTCTTC. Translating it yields CAIRTGARYNEQFF.

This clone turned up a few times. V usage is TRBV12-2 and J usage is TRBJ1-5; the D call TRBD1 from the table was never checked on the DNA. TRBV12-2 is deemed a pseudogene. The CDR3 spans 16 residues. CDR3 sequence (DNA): TGTGCAAGTCGCTTAGGCAGGTTTTTTAGCAATCAGCCCCAGCATTTT. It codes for CASRLGRFFSNQPQHF.

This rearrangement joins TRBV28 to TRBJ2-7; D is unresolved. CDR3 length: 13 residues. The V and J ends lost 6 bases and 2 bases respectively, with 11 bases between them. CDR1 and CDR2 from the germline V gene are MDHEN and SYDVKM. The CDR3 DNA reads TGTGCCAGCAGCTCTAGTCCTACCTACGAGCAGTACTTC. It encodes CASSSSPTYEQYF.

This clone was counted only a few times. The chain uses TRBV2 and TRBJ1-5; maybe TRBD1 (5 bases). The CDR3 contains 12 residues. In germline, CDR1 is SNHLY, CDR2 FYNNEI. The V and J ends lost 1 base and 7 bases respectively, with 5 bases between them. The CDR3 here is CASSEEGQPQHF. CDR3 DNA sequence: TGTGCCAGCAGTGAAGAGGGGCAGCCCCAGCATTTT.

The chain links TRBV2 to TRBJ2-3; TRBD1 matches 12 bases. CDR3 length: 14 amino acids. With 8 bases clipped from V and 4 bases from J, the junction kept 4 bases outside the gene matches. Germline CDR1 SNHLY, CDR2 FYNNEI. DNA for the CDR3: TGTGCCAGCCGCCGGGACAGGGGGCCAGATACGCAGTATTTT. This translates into CASRRDRGPDTQYF.

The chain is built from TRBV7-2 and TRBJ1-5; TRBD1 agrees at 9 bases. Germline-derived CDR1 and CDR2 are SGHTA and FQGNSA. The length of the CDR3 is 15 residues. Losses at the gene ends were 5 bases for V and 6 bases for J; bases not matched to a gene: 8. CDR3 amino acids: CASSPRTGAGQPQHF. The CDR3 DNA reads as TGTGCCAGCAGCCCTCGGACAGGGGCGGGTCAGCCCCAGCATTTT.

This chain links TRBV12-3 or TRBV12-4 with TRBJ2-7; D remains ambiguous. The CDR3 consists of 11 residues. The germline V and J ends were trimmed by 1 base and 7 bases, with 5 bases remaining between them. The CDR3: CASSLVTEQYF. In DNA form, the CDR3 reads TGTGCCAGCAGTTTAGTTACAGAGCAGTACTTC.

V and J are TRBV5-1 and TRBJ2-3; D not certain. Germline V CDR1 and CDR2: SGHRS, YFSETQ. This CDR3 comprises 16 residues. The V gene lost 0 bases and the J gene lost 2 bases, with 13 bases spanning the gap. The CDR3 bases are TGCGCCAGCAGCTTGGGTAGTGTCCAATTCACAGATACGCAGTATTTT. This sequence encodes CASSLGSVQFTDTQYF.

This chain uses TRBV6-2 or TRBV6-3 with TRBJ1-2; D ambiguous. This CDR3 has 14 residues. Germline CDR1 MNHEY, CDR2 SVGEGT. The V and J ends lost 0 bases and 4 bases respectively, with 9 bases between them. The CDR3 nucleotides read TGTGCCAGCAGTTACTCTGCGGTTTCCTATGGCTACACCTTC. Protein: CASSYSAVSYGYTF.

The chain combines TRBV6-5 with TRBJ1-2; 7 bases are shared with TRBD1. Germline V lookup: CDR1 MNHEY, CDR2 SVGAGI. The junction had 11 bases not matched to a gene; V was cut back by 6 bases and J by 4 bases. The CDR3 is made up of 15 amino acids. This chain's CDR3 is CASSPIGQALYGYTF. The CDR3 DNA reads TGTGCCAGCAGCCCGATCGGACAGGCACTCTATGGCTACACCTTC.

CDR3 region: CASSSLRGAGSDTQYF. DNA for the CDR3: TGCGCCAGCAGTTCCCTGCGGGGGGCCGGGTCAGATACGCAGTATTTT. The chain employs TRBV5-1 and TRBJ2-3, with 8 bases that match TRBD2. Trimming at V came to 5 bases and at J to 4 bases, leaving 12 bases not matched to a gene. CDR1 and CDR2 from the germline V gene are SGHRS and YFSETQ. The CDR3 has 16 amino acids.

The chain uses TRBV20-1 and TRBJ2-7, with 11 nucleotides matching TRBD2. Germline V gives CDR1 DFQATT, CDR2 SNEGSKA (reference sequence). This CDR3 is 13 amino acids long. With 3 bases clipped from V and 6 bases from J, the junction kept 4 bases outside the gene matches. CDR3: CSASYTSGSEQYF. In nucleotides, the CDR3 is TGCAGTGCTAGTTACACTAGCGGGAGCGAGCAGTACTTC.

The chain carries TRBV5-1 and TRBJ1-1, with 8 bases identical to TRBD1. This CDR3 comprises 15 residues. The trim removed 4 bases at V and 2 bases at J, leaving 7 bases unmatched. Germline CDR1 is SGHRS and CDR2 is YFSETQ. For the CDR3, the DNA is TGCGCCAGCAGCCAGGACGGACAGGGCAACACTGAAGCTTTCTTT. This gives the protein CASSQDGQGNTEAFF.

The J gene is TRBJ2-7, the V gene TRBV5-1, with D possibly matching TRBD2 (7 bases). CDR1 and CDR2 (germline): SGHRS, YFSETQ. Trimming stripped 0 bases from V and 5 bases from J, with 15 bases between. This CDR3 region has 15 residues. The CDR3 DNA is TGCGCCAGCAGCTTGGCCAGCCAGGGGAGGGACGAGCAGTACTTC. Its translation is CASSLASQGRDEQYF.